This T cell receptor (beta chain) was documented in a study of Ad26.COV2.S vaccination and SARS-CoV-2 variants. Study conclusions and caveats: Measurements of TCR breadth and depth may have given underestimates of the total T cell responses.

Germline V CDR1 and CDR2: SGHNT, YENEEA. V trimming: 1 base; J trimming: 0 bases; junction bases outside the gene matches: 3. The CDR3 has 16 residues. Only in-frame clones appear in the TCRdb table, and some are missing; sequencing was by immunoSEQ multiplex PCR. The table has some 190,000 clones, approximately 90% seen once. Notes on this clone: Its antigen is still unknown.

The input for sequencing was peripheral blood, taken after recovery from COVID-19. V gene TRBV11-3 combines with J gene TRBJ2-1; 7 bases map to TRBD2. The TCR originated in a human donor who had recovered from COVID-19. The CDR3 protein is CASSLGGSSSYNEQFF. CDR3 DNA sequence: TGTGCCAGCAGCTTAGGCGGGAGTAGCTCCTACAATGAGCAGTTCTTC.